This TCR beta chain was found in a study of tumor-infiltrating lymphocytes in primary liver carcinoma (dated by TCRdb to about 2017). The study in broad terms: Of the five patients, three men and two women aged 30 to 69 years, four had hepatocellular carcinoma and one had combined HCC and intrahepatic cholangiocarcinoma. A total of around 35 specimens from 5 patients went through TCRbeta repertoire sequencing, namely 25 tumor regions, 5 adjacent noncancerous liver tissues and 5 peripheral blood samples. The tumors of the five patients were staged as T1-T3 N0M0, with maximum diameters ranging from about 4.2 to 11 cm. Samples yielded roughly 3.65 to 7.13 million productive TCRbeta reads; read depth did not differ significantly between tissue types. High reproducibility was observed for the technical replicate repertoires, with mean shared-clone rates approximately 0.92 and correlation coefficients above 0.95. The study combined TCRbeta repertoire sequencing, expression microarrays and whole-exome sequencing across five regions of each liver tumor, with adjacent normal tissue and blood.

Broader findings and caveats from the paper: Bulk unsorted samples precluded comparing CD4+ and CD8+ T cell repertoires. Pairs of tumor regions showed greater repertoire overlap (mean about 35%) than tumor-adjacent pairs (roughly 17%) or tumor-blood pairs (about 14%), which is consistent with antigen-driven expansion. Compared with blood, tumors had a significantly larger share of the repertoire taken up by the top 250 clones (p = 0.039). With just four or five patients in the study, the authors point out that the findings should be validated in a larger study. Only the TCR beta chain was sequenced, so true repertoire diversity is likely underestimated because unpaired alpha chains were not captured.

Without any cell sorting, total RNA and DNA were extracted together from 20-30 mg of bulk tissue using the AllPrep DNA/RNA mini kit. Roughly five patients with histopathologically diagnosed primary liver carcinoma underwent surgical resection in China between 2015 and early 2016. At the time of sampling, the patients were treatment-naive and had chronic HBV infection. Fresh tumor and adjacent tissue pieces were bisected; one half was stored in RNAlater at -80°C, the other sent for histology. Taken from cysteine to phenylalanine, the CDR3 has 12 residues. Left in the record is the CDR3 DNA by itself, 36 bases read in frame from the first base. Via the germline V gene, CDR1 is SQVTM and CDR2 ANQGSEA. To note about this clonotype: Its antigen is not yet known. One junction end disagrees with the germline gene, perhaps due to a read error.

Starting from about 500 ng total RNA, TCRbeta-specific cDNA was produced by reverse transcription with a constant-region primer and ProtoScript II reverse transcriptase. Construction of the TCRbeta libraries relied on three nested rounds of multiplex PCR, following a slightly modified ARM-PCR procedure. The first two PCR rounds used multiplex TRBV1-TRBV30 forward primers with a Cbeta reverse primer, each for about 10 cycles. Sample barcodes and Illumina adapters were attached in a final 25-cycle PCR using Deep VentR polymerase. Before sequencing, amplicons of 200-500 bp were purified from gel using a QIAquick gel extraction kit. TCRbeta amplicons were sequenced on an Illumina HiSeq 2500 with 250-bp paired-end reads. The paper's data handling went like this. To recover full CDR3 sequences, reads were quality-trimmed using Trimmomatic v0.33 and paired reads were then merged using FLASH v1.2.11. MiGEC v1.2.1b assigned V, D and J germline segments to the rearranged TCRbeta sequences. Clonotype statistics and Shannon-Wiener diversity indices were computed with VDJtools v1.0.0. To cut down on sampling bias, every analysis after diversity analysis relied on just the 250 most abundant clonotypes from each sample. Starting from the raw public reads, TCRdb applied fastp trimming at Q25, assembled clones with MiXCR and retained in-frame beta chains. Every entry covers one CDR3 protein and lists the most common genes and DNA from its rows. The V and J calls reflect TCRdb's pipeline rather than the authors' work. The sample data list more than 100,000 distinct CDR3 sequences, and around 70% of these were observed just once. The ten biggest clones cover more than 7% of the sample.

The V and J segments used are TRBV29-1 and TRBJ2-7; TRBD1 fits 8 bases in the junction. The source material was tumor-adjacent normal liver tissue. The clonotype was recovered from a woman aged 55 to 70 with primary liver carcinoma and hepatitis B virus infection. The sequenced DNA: TGCAGCGTTGAACGGGACAGGACCGAGCATTACTTC. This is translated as CSVERDRTEHYF.